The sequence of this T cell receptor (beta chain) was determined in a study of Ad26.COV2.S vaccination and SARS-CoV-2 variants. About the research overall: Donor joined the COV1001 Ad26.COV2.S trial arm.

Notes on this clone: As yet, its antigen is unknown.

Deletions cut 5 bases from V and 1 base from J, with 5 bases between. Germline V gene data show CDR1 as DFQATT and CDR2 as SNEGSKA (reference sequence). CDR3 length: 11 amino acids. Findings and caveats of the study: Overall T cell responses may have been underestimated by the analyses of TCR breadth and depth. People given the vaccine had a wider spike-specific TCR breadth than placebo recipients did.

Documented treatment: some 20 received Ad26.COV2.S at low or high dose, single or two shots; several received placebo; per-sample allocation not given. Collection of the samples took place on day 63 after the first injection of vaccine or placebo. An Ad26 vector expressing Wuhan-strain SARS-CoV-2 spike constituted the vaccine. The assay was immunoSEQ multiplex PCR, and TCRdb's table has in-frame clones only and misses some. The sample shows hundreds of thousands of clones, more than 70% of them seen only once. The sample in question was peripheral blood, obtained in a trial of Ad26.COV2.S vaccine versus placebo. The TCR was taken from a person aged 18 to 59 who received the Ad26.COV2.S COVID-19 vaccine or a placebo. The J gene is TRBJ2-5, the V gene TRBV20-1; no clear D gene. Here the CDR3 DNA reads TGCAGTGCTCTCGCCCAAGAGACCCAGTACTTC. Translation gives CSALAQETQYF.